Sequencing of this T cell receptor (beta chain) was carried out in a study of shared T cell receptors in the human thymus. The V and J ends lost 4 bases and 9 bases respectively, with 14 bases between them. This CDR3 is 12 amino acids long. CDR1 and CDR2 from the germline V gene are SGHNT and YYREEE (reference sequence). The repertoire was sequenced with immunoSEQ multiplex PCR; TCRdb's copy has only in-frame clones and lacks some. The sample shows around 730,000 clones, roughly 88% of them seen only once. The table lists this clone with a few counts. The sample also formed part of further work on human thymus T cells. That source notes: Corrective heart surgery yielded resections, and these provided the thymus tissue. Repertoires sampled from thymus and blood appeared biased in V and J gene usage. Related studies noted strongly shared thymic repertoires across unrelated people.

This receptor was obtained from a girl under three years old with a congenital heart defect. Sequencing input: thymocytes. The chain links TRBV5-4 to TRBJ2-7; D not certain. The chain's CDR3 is CASSTETNGQYF. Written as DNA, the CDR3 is TGTGCCAGCAGCACAGAGACCAACGGGCAGTACTTC.